The 5 T cell receptor beta chains given below trace back to one sample, sequenced in a study of CD8+ T cells in alopecia areata. Sequencing used cDNA as its template, made by extracting RNA and reverse transcribing it. Libraries were prepared by immunoSEQ multiplex PCR; TCRdb keeps only in-frame clonotypes and omits some of them. The sample holds 200,000 to 250,000 clones; 57% are singletons and the top ten take 0.4% to 0.55%. The sequences come from CD4+ T cells sorted from blood, collected at week 0. These receptors originate from a human donor with alopecia areata.

The CDR3 bases are TGTGCCAGCAGCTTGGAGGCGGGAGTATCCACCGGGGAGCTGTTTTTT. It codes for CASSLEAGVSTGELFF. This chain connects TRBV13 to TRBJ2-2; 7 bases fit TRBD2. Trimming took 3 bases from V and 4 from J; bases not matched to a gene: 8. The germline V gene has CDR1 PRHDT and CDR2 FYEKMQ (reference sequence). The CDR3 is 16 amino acids.

This chain joins TRBV29-1 and TRBJ2-3, with D uncertain. Germline V gives CDR1 SQVTM, CDR2 ANQGSEA. This CDR3 comprises 13 residues. V shed 3 bases and J shed 3 bases, with 10 bases lying between them. The CDR3 loop reads CSVDVSGTDTQYF. CDR3 sequence (DNA): TGCAGCGTTGATGTGTCGGGTACAGATACGCAGTATTTT.

The chain has TRBV29-1 and TRBJ1-5; D might be TRBD1 (5 bases). The CDR3 sequence is 15 residues long. The germline V and J ends were trimmed by 6 bases and 2 bases, with 17 bases remaining between them. Germline V CDR1 and CDR2: SQVTM, ANQGSEA. CDR3 loop: CSVATVRGGNQPQHF. As DNA, the CDR3 is TGCAGCGTCGCAACCGTCCGGGGGGGCAATCAGCCCCAGCATTTT.

The chain employs TRBV27 and TRBJ1-5; D uncertain. Germline V gene data show CDR1 as MNHEY and CDR2 as SMNVEV (reference sequence). The V gene lost 6 bases and the J gene lost 2 bases, with 8 bases spanning the gap. The CDR3 is 13 amino acids. CDR3 DNA: TGTGCCAGCAGGAGGCAGGGCAATCAGCCCCAGCATTTT. This encodes CASRRQGNQPQHF.

The chain joins TRBV4-1 to TRBJ2-2; possible D gene TRBD1, 5 bases. This CDR3 region has 14 residues. Between the trimmed V and J ends, which lost 0 bases and 4 bases, there was a span of 6 bases. Per the germline V gene, CDR1 is MGHRA and CDR2 is YSYEKL. The CDR3 region has the DNA TGCGCCAGCAGCCAAGACAGGGCCACCGGGGAGCTGTTTTTT. This encodes CASSQDRATGELFF.